This T cell receptor beta chain was obtained from a study of identical twins. Study observations and caveats: Researchers reported excess low generation probability among twin-shared out-of-frame alpha sequences.

This clonotype was detected many times. No antigen is known for it. TCRdb re-called the 5' RACE reads with MiXCR, one entry per CDR3 protein. The data show around 960,000 distinct CDR3 sequences, around an eighth seen once. V was clipped by 5 bases and J by 5 bases, with 9 bases between them. CDR1 is MDHEN, CDR2 SYDVKM, per germline. The CDR3 has 12 amino acids. These data were also reused for a study on yellow fever vaccine responses in identical twins.

The V and J genes are TRBV28 and TRBJ2-5, with D uncertain. Sample: PBMCs. This sequence was found in a woman under 30 in good health. The CDR3 bases are TGTGCCAGCAGTACTGGGCAGGAGACCCAGTACTTC. It is translated as CASSTGQETQYF.